Below, 16 T cell receptor beta chains from the same sample are listed, as sequenced in a study of shared clonotypes between healthy human individuals. The naive CD8 fraction comprised CD45RO-negative cells positively selected for CCR7 and excluded terminally differentiated effector memory CD45RA+ cells. The repertoire was sequenced with immunoSEQ multiplex PCR; TCRdb's copy has only in-frame clones and lacks some. The sample has millions of clones; about 95% are singletons. Material for sequencing was naive CD8+ T cells sorted from blood. Receptor source: a man in his late teens or twenties in good health.

The chain recombines TRBV28 with TRBJ2-7, with D possibly TRBD1 on 6 matching bases. This CDR3 region has 12 residues. Per germline, CDR1 MDHEN and CDR2 SYDVKM. V was shortened by 6 bases and J by 4 bases, with 10 bases between the two germline ends. The CDR3, as DNA: TGTGCCAGCAGGGCACAGGGTTACGAGCAGTACTTC. Its translation is CASRAQGYEQYF.

The chain couples TRBV4-1 to TRBJ2-3; either TRBD1 or TRBD2 may fit D (6 bases each). V was clipped by 4 bases and J by 5 bases, with 16 bases between them. The length of the CDR3 is 15 residues. From germline, CDR1 is MGHRA and CDR2 YSYEKL. The DNA for the CDR3 is TGCGCCAGCAGCCGTCTCGGGGGCCCGGGAGATACGCAGTATTTT. It translates to CASSRLGGPGDTQYF.

The chain has TRBV15 and TRBJ2-5; 9 bases match TRBD2. Germline CDR1 is LNHNV and CDR2 is YYDKDF (reference sequence). The CDR3 has 16 amino acids. J gave up 4 bases and V 1 base, and 7 bases lay outside the gene matches. CDR3 in amino acids: CATSRVPAGGRETQYF. CDR3 nucleotides: TGTGCCACCAGCAGAGTACCAGCGGGAGGTCGAGAGACCCAGTACTTC.

The V call is TRBV10-3, the J call TRBJ2-3; weak D call: TRBD2 (6 bases). Trimming removed 3 bases at V and 7 bases at J, with 11 bases between. This CDR3 spans 13 amino acids. Germline V gene lookup returns CDR1 ENHRY and CDR2 SYGVKD. The CDR3, as DNA: TGTGCCATCAGTGAAGGAGGGGACTATACGCAGTATTTT. As protein: CAISEGGDYTQYF.

The rearrangement links TRBV30 to TRBJ1-1; the D is unclear. The CDR3 is made up of 13 amino acids. V gave up 4 bases and J gave up 4 bases, with 13 bases separating them. From germline, CDR1 is GTSNPN and CDR2 SVGIG (reference sequence). CDR3: CAWTPLGVTEAFF. The CDR3 DNA sequence: TGTGCCTGGACCCCGTTGGGAGTCACTGAAGCTTTCTTT. The full variable domain, with the rest looked up from reference TRBV30 and TRBJ1-1, is SQTIHQWPATLVQPVGSPLSLECTVEGTSNPNLYWYRQAAGRGLQLLFYSVGIGQISSEVPQNLSASRPQDRQFILSSKKLLLSDSGFYLCAWTPLGVTEAFFGQGTRLTVV.

The V and J genes are TRBV7-9 and TRBJ2-3; 9 bases are shared with TRBD1. With V trimmed by 0 bases and J by 5 bases, 3 bases remained unmatched. CDR1 and CDR2 from the germline V gene are SEHNR and FQNEAQ (reference sequence). CDR3 size: 15 residues. The DNA for the CDR3 is TGTGCCAGCAGCTTAGCTGGGACAGGGATAGATACGCAGTATTTT. Amino acid sequence: CASSLAGTGIDTQYF.

The chain recombines TRBV28 with TRBJ2-1, with 7 positions matching TRBD1. J gave up 6 bases and V 5 bases, and 7 bases lay outside the gene matches. This CDR3 is built from 14 residues. Germline V gene sequence: CDR1 MDHEN, CDR2 SYDVKM. The CDR3 bases are TGTGCCAGCAGTCCACGGACAGGCGGCAATGAGCAGTTCTTC. Translating it yields CASSPRTGGNEQFF.

The chain couples TRBV4-3 to TRBJ2-7; D not certain. CDR1 LGHNA and CDR2 YSLEER come from the germline V gene. Trimming took off 1 base at V and 5 bases at J, with 12 bases between the two ends. The CDR3 consists of 14 residues. The CDR3 coding sequence is TGCGCCAGCAGCCAAGGGGTAGGGAACGACGAGCAGTACTTC. Translated, it gives CASSQGVGNDEQYF.

The gene calls are TRBV27 and TRBJ2-4; D is uncertain. V lost 2 bases, J lost 1 base, and 9 bases lay in between. The CDR3 has 15 residues. Germline CDR1 reads MNHEY; CDR2 reads SMNVEV (reference sequence). As DNA, the CDR3 is TGTGCCAGCAGTTTAGGGCCCGCTGCCAAAAACATTCAGTACTTC. This translates into CASSLGPAAKNIQYF.

This clone was seen a single time. V usage is TRBV6-6 and J usage is TRBJ2-7, with D possibly being TRBD2 (6 bases). Germline V gene data show CDR1 as MNHNY and CDR2 as SVGAGI (reference sequence). The CDR3 is 13 residues long. The V and J ends lost 6 bases and 4 bases respectively, with 13 bases between them. CDR3 in DNA: TGTGCCAGCAGAGAGCCGGGAGTATACGAGCAGTACTTC. This translates into CASREPGVYEQYF.

This clone was picked up a small number of times. The CDR3 DNA reads as TGTGCCAGCAGTCCAACCGGGACCCATAATTCACCCCTCCACTTT. Translation: CASSPTGTHNSPLHF. The chain joins TRBV27 to TRBJ1-6; a possible D gene is TRBD1 (5 bases). Between the trimmed V and J ends, which lost 5 bases and 5 bases, there was a span of 13 bases. This CDR3 is built from 15 residues. Germline-derived CDR1 and CDR2 are MNHEY and SMNVEV (reference sequence).

The chain is built from TRBV9 and TRBJ2-7, with 7 nucleotides matching TRBD1. This CDR3 contains 14 residues. The junction had 7 bases not matched to a gene; V was cut back by 2 bases and J by 5 bases. The germline gives CDR1 SGDLS, CDR2 YYNGEE. The CDR3 sequence: CASSVQEGADEQYF. In DNA, the CDR3 is TGTGCCAGCAGCGTTCAAGAGGGGGCTGACGAGCAGTACTTC. The whole variable domain, filled in from reference TRBV9 and TRBJ2-7, reads DSGVTQTPKHLITATGQRVTLRCSPRSGDLSVYWYQQSLDQGLQFLIQYYNGEERAKGNILERFSAQQFPDLHSELNLSSLELGDSALYFCASSVQEGADEQYFGPGTRLTVT.

The chain joins TRBV13 to TRBJ2-7; tentative D call: TRBD2 (6 bases). V was clipped by 5 bases and J by 4 bases, with 21 bases between them. Germline CDR1 and CDR2: PRHDT and FYEKMQ (reference sequence). CDR3 size: 16 residues. CDR3 nucleotides: TGTGCCAGCAGCCTCACCCAGGCGGGGCCCGGATACGAGCAGTACTTC. This translates into CASSLTQAGPGYEQYF.

The rearrangement links TRBV30 to TRBJ1-1; TRBD1 might be the D (5 bases). The V end lost 0 bases, the J end lost 5 bases, and 13 bases lay between the germline ends. This CDR3 is 14 amino acids long. Germline CDR1 GTSNPN, CDR2 SVGIG (reference sequence). CDR3 nucleotides: TGTGCCTGGAGTGTTTTGGACGGGGGTACTGAAGCTTTCTTT. As protein: CAWSVLDGGTEAFF.

J is TRBJ2-3 and V is TRBV7-2; the match to TRBD2 covers 8 bases. V shed 4 bases and J 2 bases; nucleotides not matched to a gene: 11. Looked up from germline, CDR1 is SGHTA and CDR2 is FQGNSA. This CDR3 region has 17 residues. CDR3 amino acids: CASSWTFGGGYTDTQYF. The CDR3 coding sequence is TGTGCCAGCAGCTGGACGTTTGGCGGGGGGTACACAGATACGCAGTATTTT.

The rearrangement uses TRBV6-5 and TRBJ1-1; 7 bases fit TRBD1. Trimming cost V 7 bases and J 4 bases; bases outside gene matches: 12. Germline-derived CDR1 and CDR2 are MNHEY and SVGAGI. The CDR3 sequence is 15 residues long. Here the CDR3 DNA reads TGTGCCAGCATCAATCTGGGGCAGGGGGGCACTGAAGCTTTCTTT. Residues: CASINLGQGGTEAFF.